Detailed here is one T cell receptor (beta chain). This record comes from a study of control samples from healthy donors and cancer patients. Some clones are missing from TCRdb's copy, which holds only in-frame ones; the method was immunoSEQ multiplex PCR. The sample holds about 160,000 clones, 90% to 95% seen once. The TCR originated in a woman aged 25 to 45 in good health. The sample taken for sequencing was blood.

This CDR3 reads CASSPSDPRGQPQHF. CDR3 DNA: TGTGCCAGCTCACCAAGCGATCCCCGCGGGCAGCCCCAGCATTTT. The chain uses TRBV18 and TRBJ1-5; D unresolved. This CDR3 is 15 amino acids long. Trimming shortened V by 2 bases and J by 7 bases, and 15 bases separated the two germline ends. Germline V gene lookup returns CDR1 KGHSH and CDR2 LQKENI.